A single sample gave rise to the 8 T cell receptor beta chains below, sequenced in a study of Ad26.COV2.S vaccination and SARS-CoV-2 variants. Assay used: immunoSEQ multiplex PCR; TCRdb lists only in-frame clones, some missing. The repertoire includes fewer than 600,000 clones, about 88% of them detected once, and around 1.6% sits in the top ten. Treatment defined: around 19 received Ad26.COV2.S at low or high dose, single or two shots; about five received placebo; per-sample allocation not given. It was on day 63 after the first vaccine or placebo injection that samples were taken. The sample was peripheral blood, taken in a trial of Ad26.COV2.S vaccine versus placebo. Receptor source: a person aged 18-60 years who received the Ad26.COV2.S COVID-19 vaccine or a placebo.

This chain joins TRBV5-1 and TRBJ2-1; 10 nucleotides line up with TRBD2. This CDR3 has 16 amino acids. V shed 0 bases and J 8 bases; nucleotides not matched to a gene: 8. Germline V CDR1 and CDR2: SGHRS, YFSETQ. The CDR3 coding sequence is TGCGCCAGCAGCTTGGGACCTAGCGGGGGAGACTATGAGCAGTTCTTC. This sequence encodes CASSLGPSGGDYEQFF.

Here the CDR3 DNA reads TGTGCCAGTAGTATGGGACAGGGGGCGGGCGGCTACACCTTC. Protein sequence: CASSMGQGAGGYTF. The rearrangement links TRBV19 to TRBJ1-2; 12 positions match TRBD1. The CDR3 sequence is 14 residues long. V dropped 3 bases and J dropped 8; count of bases not matched to a gene: 4. Germline V CDR1 and CDR2: LNHDA, SQIVND (reference sequence).

The V gene is TRBV2, the J gene TRBJ1-2; D gene unclear. Trimming left V 3 bases short and J 7 bases short, with 6 bases between. The CDR3 extends over 11 amino acids. Per the germline V gene, CDR1 is SNHLY and CDR2 is FYNNEI. CDR3 amino acids: CASSEDTGYTF. CDR3 nucleotide sequence: TGTGCCAGCAGTGAGGATACTGGCTACACCTTC.

V usage is TRBV6-5 and J usage is TRBJ1-5; 7 bases are a match to TRBD1. With 6 bases clipped from V and 7 bases from J, the junction kept 6 bases outside the gene matches. Germline V CDR1 and CDR2: MNHEY, SVGAGI. The CDR3 is made up of 13 amino acids. The CDR3 DNA reads as TGTGCCAGCAGAAGACAGGGCGGACAGCCCCAGCATTTT. Its protein product is CASRRQGGQPQHF.

The V call is TRBV5-4, the J call TRBJ2-7; 8 bases fit TRBD2. The V gene end was trimmed by 2 bases and the J gene end by 7 bases; junction bases not matched to a gene: 11. Germline V gene data show CDR1 as SGHNT and CDR2 as YYREEE (reference sequence). This CDR3 has 15 amino acids. The CDR3 DNA follows: TGTGCCAGCAGCTTAAGAGCGGGGGATTACTGGGAGCAGTACTTC. This gives the protein CASSLRAGDYWEQYF.

This chain connects TRBV7-9 to TRBJ1-1, with D possibly TRBD1 on 5 matching bases. The CDR3 sequence is 14 residues long. CDR1 is SEHNR and CDR2 is FQNEAQ in the germline V gene (reference sequence). Trimming removed 5 bases at V and 10 bases at J, with 20 bases between. The CDR3 here is CASSPRTGEDAAFF. The DNA for the CDR3 is TGTGCCAGCAGCCCAAGGACGGGGGAGGATGCAGCTTTCTTT. The complete variable domain, with remaining parts taken from reference TRBV7-9 and TRBJ1-1, reads DTGVSQNPRHKITKRGQNVTFRCDPISEHNRLYWYRQTLGQGPEFLTYFQNEAQLEKSRLLSDRFSAERPKGSFSTLEIQRTEQGDSAMYLCASSPRTGEDAAFFGQGTRLTVV.

The chain employs TRBV6-5 and TRBJ2-7; 10 bases map to TRBD1. Per the germline V gene, CDR1 is MNHEY and CDR2 is SVGAGI. The CDR3 is 12 amino acids. J lost 7 bases, V lost 10 bases, and 7 bases had no gene match. The CDR3 sequence: CATTGQGYEQYF. CDR3 sequence (DNA): TGTGCCACTACGGGACAGGGGTATGAGCAGTACTTC.

The chain links TRBV5-1 to TRBJ2-1, with 7 nucleotides matching TRBD2. The CDR3 is 14 amino acids. Germline V gene data show CDR1 as SGHRS and CDR2 as YFSETQ. The J segment lost 6 bases and the V segment lost 4 bases, leaving 7 bases of the junction unmatched. The CDR3 DNA reads as TGCGCCAGCAGCCTCGGGACTACTGCCAATGAGCAGTTCTTC. Its protein product is CASSLGTTANEQFF.